One and the same sample provided the 14 T cell receptor beta chains below, sequenced in a study of shared clonotypes between healthy human individuals. Produced via immunoSEQ multiplex PCR; TCRdb's table is partial and in-frame only. The sample carries some 2.3 million clones, over 90% recorded once. Sample: naive CD4+ T cells from PBMCs. Sample subset: CD45RA+ positively selected. These receptor sequences come from a man aged 18 to 29 in good health. Some clones in this sample may be carry-over from other donors' samples.

The rearrangement uses TRBV4-1 and TRBJ1-2; D remains ambiguous. From germline, CDR1 is MGHRA and CDR2 YSYEKL. Between the trimmed V and J ends, which lost 1 base and 4 bases, there was a span of 10 bases. This CDR3 has 14 residues. CDR3 region: CASSQGARSYGYTF. The CDR3 DNA reads as TGCGCCAGCAGCCAAGGGGCCAGAAGCTATGGCTACACCTTC.

This rearrangement joins TRBV5-4 to TRBJ2-1, with TRBD1 matching over 11 bases. The CDR3 spans 15 residues. V trimming: 3 bases; J trimming: 5 bases; junction bases outside the gene matches: 4. Germline loops: CDR1 SGHNT, CDR2 YYREEE (reference sequence). The CDR3 nucleotides are TGTGCCAGCAGCTCCGGACAGGGGGCCAACAATGAGCAGTTCTTC. Translation gives CASSSGQGANNEQFF.

This chain links TRBV7-3 with TRBJ1-1, with a possible D match to TRBD1 (5 bases). Germline V lookup: CDR1 SGHTA, CDR2 FQGTGA. V lost 0 bases to trimming and J lost 1 base, with 9 bases between them. The CDR3 covers 15 residues. The CDR3 DNA reads TGTGCCAGCAGCTTAACGGCAGGGCGGAACACTGAAGCTTTCTTT. Translation gives CASSLTAGRNTEAFF.

The gene calls are TRBV5-1 and TRBJ2-4; D gene unclear. The CDR3 sequence is 16 residues long. V dropped 0 bases and J dropped 8 bases, with 18 bases sitting between them. CDR1 is SGHRS and CDR2 is YFSETQ in the germline V gene. In nucleotides, the CDR3 is TGCGCCAGCAGCTTGGGCCCCCAAACCATGTCGGACATTCAGTACTTC. Translating it yields CASSLGPQTMSDIQYF.

The rearrangement joins TRBV28 to TRBJ1-4; D call uncertain. Germline V gives CDR1 MDHEN, CDR2 SYDVKM. The CDR3 has 14 residues. Deletions cut 5 bases from V and 8 bases from J, with 15 bases between. This chain's CDR3 is CASSQVGILEKLFF. The DNA of the CDR3 is TGTGCCAGCAGTCAGGTGGGAATTCTGGAAAAACTGTTTTTT. The whole variable domain, filled in from reference TRBV28 and TRBJ1-4, reads DVKVTQSSRYLVKRTGEKVFLECVQDMDHENMFWYRQDPGLGLRLIYFSYDVKMKEKGDIPEGYSVSREKKERFSLILESASTNQTSMYLCASSQVGILEKLFFGSGTQLSVL.

This chain links TRBV28 with TRBJ2-4; D is possibly TRBD2 (6 bases). Trimming removed 6 bases at V and 0 bases at J, with 18 bases between. CDR1 MDHEN and CDR2 SYDVKM come from the germline V gene. This CDR3 has 17 amino acids. The CDR3 reads CASSTPTGGLAKNIQYF. CDR3 coding DNA: TGTGCCAGCAGCACCCCGACTGGGGGACTAGCCAAAAACATTCAGTACTTC.

This clone was seen once. CDR3 nucleotides: TGTGCCAGCTCACCTGTCCTGGGGGACACCGGGGAGCTGTTTTTT. Translation: CASSPVLGDTGELFF. The gene calls are TRBV18 and TRBJ2-2; D might be TRBD1 or TRBD2, each matching 5 bases. This CDR3 contains 15 residues. Looked up from germline, CDR1 is KGHSH and CDR2 is LQKENI. V was trimmed by 3 bases and J by 3 bases, leaving 11 bases between them.

The genes are TRBV5-1 and TRBJ2-7, with D uncertain. Trimming stripped 5 bases from V and 0 bases from J, with 12 bases between. The CDR3 has 14 residues. In germline, CDR1 is SGHRS, CDR2 YFSETQ. CDR3 amino acids: CASRDLSNSYEQYF. Here the CDR3 DNA reads TGCGCCAGCAGAGATCTCAGTAACTCCTACGAGCAGTACTTC.

This clone has only one observation. As DNA, the CDR3 is TGTGCCAGCAGACGAGGACAGATCACCGGGGAGCTGTTTTTT. As protein: CASRRGQITGELFF. V usage is TRBV7-3 and J usage is TRBJ2-2, with D possibly matching TRBD1 (6 bases). This CDR3 region has 14 residues. Trimming removed 6 bases at V and 4 bases at J, with 12 bases between. The germline gives CDR1 SGHTA, CDR2 FQGTGA.

In DNA form, the CDR3 reads TGTGCCAGCAGGAGGGCTTGGGGGGATGAAGCTTTCTTT. Translated: CASRRAWGDEAFF. This chain uses TRBV6-1 with TRBJ1-1; D may be TRBD1 (5 bases). The CDR3 is 13 amino acids. Between the trimmed V and J ends, which lost 6 bases and 7 bases, there was a span of 15 bases. Germline CDR1 is MNHNS and CDR2 is SASEGT.

The chain is built from TRBV9 and TRBJ1-6; D call uncertain. The CDR3 length is 15 residues. V lost 0 bases and J lost 5, with 9 bases in between. CDR1 SGDLS and CDR2 YYNGEE come from the germline V gene. This chain's CDR3 is CASSVDQQDNSPLHF. DNA for the CDR3: TGTGCCAGCAGCGTAGACCAACAAGATAATTCACCCCTCCACTTT.

This clone was seen once. The chain recombines TRBV9 with TRBJ2-4, with TRBD1 matching over 12 bases. There are 16 residues in the CDR3. The V segment lost 4 bases and the J segment 8 bases; nucleotides outside the gene matches: 10. Germline values: CDR1 SGDLS, CDR2 YYNGEE. This CDR3 reads CASSSGTGGRVDIQYF. The CDR3 region has the DNA TGTGCCAGCAGCTCCGGGACAGGGGGCCGGGTGGACATTCAGTACTTC.

Comment on this clone: Other DNA sequences within the sample encode an identical CDR3. The rearrangement uses TRBV9 and TRBJ1-1; the D gene is possibly TRBD1 (5 bases). CDR1 is SGDLS and CDR2 is YYNGEE in the germline V gene. The CDR3 covers 13 residues. The ends were cut back, 2 bases at V and 2 bases at J, with 7 bases in the middle. The CDR3: CASSVGPNTEAFF. The CDR3 DNA sequence: TGTGCCAGCAGCGTGGGACCCAACACTGAAGCTTTCTTT.

This rearrangement joins TRBV6-5 to TRBJ1-3; 8 bases fit TRBD1. This CDR3 is built from 15 residues. Germline loops: CDR1 MNHEY, CDR2 SVGAGI. V dropped 2 bases and J dropped 5; count of bases not matched to a gene: 5. The CDR3, as DNA: TGTGCCAGCAGTTACAGGACAGGGAGCCGAAACACCATATATTTT. This encodes CASSYRTGSRNTIYF.